This T cell receptor (beta chain) originates from a study of CD8+CD57+ T cells in acquired aplastic anemia. General study points: Patients and controls shared just under 30 CD8+ CDR3 sequences, highly expressed in patients.

TCR beta VDJ and CDR3 profiles were obtained from a genomic DNA template. In TCRdb, the reads were re-called with MiXCR into one record per CDR3 protein. The table lists about 270,000 distinct CDR3 sequences, approximately 56% of them singletons. As regards this clonotype: Its antigen is currently unknown.

Source material: sorted CD4+, CD8+, or CD8+CD57+ T cells (not recorded which) from PBMCs. The sequence was obtained from a human donor with severe aplastic anemia or a healthy control (not recorded which).

CDR3 nucleotides: TGTGCCAGCAGTTTCAACAGGGCCCTCGAAGCTTTCTTT. Translation gives CASSFNRALEAFF. This chain connects TRBV12-3 or TRBV12-4 to TRBJ1-1; possibly TRBD1 for D (6 bases). V gave up 3 bases and J gave up 8 bases, with 13 bases separating them. The CDR3 runs 13 residues.